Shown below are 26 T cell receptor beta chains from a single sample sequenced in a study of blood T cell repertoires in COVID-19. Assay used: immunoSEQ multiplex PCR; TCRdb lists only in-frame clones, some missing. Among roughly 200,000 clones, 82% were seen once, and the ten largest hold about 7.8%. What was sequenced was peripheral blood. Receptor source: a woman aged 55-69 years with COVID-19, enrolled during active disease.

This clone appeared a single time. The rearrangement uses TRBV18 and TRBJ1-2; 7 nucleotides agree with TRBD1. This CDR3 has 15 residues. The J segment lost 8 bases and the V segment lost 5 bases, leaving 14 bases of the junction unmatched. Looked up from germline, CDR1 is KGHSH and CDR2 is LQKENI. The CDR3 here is CASSTRTGGFTGYTF. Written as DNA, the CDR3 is TGTGCCAGCTCAACCCGGACAGGAGGTTTCACAGGCTACACCTTC.

This CDR3 is CASRVAENYGYTF. The CDR3 DNA follows: TGTGCCAGCAGGGTCGCAGAAAACTATGGCTACACCTTC. This rearrangement joins TRBV28 to TRBJ1-2; no reliable D call. V was pared by 6 bases and J by 2 bases, with 10 bases between. The CDR3 sequence is 13 residues long. The germline CDR1 and CDR2 sequences are MDHEN and SYDVKM.

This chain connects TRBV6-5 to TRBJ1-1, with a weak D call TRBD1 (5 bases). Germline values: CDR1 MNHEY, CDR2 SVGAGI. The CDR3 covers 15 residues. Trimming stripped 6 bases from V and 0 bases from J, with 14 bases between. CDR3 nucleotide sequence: TGTGCCAGCAGCCCCAGGGTGAGATTGAACACTGAAGCTTTCTTT. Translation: CASSPRVRLNTEAFF.

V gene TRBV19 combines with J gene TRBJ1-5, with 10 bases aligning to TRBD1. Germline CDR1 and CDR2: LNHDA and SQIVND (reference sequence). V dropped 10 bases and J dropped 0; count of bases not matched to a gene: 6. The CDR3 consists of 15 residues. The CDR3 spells CAIGQGGYSNQPQHF. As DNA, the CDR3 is TGTGCCATAGGACAGGGGGGGTATAGCAATCAGCCCCAGCATTTT.

Here the CDR3 reads CASSWGVNTEAFF. The CDR3 DNA reads as TGCGCCAGCAGCTGGGGGGTGAACACTGAAGCTTTCTTT. The chain recombines TRBV4-3 with TRBJ1-1, with TRBD1 as a possible D gene (5 bases). Per the germline V gene, CDR1 is LGHNA and CDR2 is YSLEER. The CDR3 has 13 amino acids. Trimming removed 5 bases from V and 0 bases from J, with 7 bases in between.

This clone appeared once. The CDR3 region is CASSRPTGVGNQPQHF. CDR3 in DNA: TGTGCCAGCAGCCGCCCGACAGGGGTTGGCAATCAGCCCCAGCATTTT. The gene calls are TRBV16 and TRBJ1-5; 8 positions match TRBD1. The junction had 7 bases not matched to a gene; V was cut back by 4 bases and J by 2 bases. The CDR3 runs to 16 residues. The germline gives CDR1 KGHSY, CDR2 FQNENV.

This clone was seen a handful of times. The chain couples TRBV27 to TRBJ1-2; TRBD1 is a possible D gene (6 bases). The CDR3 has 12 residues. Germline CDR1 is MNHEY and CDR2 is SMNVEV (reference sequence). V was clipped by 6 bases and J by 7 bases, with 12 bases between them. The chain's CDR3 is CASRARGGGYTF. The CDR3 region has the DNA TGTGCCAGCAGGGCCCGAGGGGGTGGCTACACCTTC.

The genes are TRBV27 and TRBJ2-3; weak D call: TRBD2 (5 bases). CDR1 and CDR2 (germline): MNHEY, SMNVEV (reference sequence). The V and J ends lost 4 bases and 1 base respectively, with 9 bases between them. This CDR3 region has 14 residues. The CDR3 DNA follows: TGTGCCAGCAGTTGGAACGGGGGCACAGATACGCAGTATTTT. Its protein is CASSWNGGTDTQYF.

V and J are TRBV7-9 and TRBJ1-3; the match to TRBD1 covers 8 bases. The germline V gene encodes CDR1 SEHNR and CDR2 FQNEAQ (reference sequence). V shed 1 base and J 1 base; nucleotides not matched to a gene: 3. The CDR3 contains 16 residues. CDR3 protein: CASSLGDRGSGNTIYF. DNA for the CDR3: TGTGCCAGCAGCTTAGGTGACAGGGGATCTGGAAACACCATATATTTT.

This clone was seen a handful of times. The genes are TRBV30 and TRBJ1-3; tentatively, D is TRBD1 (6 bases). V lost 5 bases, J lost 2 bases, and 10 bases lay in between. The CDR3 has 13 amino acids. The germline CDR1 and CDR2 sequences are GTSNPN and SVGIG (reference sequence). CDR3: CAWGQWPGNTIYF. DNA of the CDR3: TGTGCCTGGGGACAGTGGCCTGGAAACACCATATATTTT.

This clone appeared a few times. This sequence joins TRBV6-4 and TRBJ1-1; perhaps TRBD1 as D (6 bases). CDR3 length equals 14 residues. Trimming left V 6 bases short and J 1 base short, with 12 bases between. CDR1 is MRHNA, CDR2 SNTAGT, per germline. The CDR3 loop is CASRAGVANTEAFF. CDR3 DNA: TGTGCCAGCAGGGCAGGGGTAGCGAACACTGAAGCTTTCTTT.

CDR3 nucleotide sequence: TGTGCCAGCAGCTATGGGACTAGCGATCCCTACGAGCAGTACTTC. This encodes CASSYGTSDPYEQYF. The rearrangement uses TRBV6-2 or TRBV6-3 and TRBJ2-7; 10 bases are a match to TRBD2. The CDR3 spans 15 residues. The trim removed 6 bases at V and 2 bases at J, leaving 7 bases unmatched. Germline V CDR1 and CDR2: MNHEY, SVGEGT.

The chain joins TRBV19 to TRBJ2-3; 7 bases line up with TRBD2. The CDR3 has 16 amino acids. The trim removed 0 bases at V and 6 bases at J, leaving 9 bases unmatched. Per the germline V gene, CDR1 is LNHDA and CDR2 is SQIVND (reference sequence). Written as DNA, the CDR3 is TGTGCCAGTAGTATAGATCTGGGAGGGAGCGGCGATACGCAGTATTTT. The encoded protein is CASSIDLGGSGDTQYF.

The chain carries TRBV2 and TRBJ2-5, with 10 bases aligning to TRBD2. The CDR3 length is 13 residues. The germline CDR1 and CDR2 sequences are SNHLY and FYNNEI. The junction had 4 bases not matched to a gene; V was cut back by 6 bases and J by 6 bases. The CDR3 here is CASSLAGVKTQYF. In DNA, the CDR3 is TGTGCCAGCAGCCTAGCGGGGGTGAAGACCCAGTACTTC. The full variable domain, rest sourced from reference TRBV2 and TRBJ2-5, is EPEVTQTPSHQVTQMGQEVILRCVPISNHLYFYWYRQILGQKVEFLVSFYNNEISEKSEIFDDQFSVERPDGSNFTLKIRSTKLEDSAMYFCASSLAGVKTQYFGPGTRLLVL.

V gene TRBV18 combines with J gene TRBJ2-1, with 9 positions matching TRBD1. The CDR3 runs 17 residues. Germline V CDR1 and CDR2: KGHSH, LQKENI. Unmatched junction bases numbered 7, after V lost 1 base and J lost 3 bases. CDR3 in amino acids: CASSPRMLTGGYNEQFF. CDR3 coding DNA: TGTGCCAGCTCACCACGAATGTTGACAGGGGGCTACAATGAGCAGTTCTTC.

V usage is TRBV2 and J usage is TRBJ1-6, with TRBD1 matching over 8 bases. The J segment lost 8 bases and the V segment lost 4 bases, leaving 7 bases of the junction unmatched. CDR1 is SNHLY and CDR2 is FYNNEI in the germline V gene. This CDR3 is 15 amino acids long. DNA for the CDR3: TGTGCCAGCAGTGCAGGGGGCTCTTGGGATTCACCCCTCCACTTT. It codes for CASSAGGSWDSPLHF.

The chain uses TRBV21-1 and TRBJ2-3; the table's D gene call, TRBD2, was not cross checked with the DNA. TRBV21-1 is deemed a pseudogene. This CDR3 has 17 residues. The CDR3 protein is CASSKVRLAGDKDTQYF. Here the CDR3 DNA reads TGTGCCAGCAGCAAAGTGAGACTAGCGGGAGATAAAGATACGCAGTATTTT.

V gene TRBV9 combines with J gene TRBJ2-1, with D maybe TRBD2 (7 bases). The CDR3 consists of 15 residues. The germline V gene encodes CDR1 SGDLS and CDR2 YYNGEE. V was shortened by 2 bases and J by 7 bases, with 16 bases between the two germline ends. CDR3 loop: CASSVSSGGGNEQFF. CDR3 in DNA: TGTGCCAGCAGCGTTTCTAGCGGAGGGGGGAATGAGCAGTTCTTC.

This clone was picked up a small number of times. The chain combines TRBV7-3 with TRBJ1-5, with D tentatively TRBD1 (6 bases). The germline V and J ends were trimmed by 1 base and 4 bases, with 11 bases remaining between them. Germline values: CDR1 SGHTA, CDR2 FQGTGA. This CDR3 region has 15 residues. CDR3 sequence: CASSLKGDGNQPQHF. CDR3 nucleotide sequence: TGTGCCAGCAGCTTAAAGGGGGACGGGAATCAGCCCCAGCATTTT.

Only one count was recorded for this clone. The CDR3 nucleotides read TGTGCCAGCAGCGAATTTAGCGGGGGGGCGAGAGAGACCCAGTACTTC. Translated: CASSEFSGGARETQYF. The chain joins TRBV9 to TRBJ2-5, with 11 positions matching TRBD2. V lost 3 bases, J lost 4 bases, and 8 bases stayed unmatched. The CDR3 loop spans 16 amino acids. Germline-derived CDR1 and CDR2 are SGDLS and YYNGEE.

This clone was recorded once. CDR3 in amino acids: CASSVSPTDTQYF. In nucleotides, the CDR3 is TGTGCCAGCAGCGTAAGCCCCACAGATACGCAGTATTTT. This sequence joins TRBV9 and TRBJ2-3; no reliable D call. CDR3 length equals 13 residues. V lost 1 base, J lost 2 bases, and 5 bases lay in between. In germline, CDR1 is SGDLS, CDR2 YYNGEE.

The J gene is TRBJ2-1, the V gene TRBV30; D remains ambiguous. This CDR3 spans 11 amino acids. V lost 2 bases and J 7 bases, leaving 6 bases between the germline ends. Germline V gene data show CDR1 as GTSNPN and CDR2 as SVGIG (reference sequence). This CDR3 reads CAWSPLNEQFF. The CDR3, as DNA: TGTGCCTGGAGTCCCCTAAATGAGCAGTTCTTC.

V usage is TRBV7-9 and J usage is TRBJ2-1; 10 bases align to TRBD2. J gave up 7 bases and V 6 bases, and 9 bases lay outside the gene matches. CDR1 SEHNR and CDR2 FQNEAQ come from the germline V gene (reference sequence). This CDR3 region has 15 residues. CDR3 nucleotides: TGTGCCAGCAGGGGCCTAGCGGGAGTTCCAAATGAGCAGTTCTTC. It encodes CASRGLAGVPNEQFF.

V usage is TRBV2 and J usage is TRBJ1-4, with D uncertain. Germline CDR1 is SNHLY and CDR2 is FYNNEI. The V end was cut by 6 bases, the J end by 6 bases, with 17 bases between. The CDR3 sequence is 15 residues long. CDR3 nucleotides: TGTGCCAGCAGGGTCACAAACAACGGGTATGAAAAACTGTTTTTT. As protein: CASRVTNNGYEKLFF.

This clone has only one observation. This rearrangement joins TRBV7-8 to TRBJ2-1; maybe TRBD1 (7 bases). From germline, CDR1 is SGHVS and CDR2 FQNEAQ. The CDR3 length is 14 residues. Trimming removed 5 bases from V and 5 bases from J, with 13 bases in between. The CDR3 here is CASSVAGQNNEQFF. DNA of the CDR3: TGTGCCAGCAGCGTTGCGGGACAGAACAATGAGCAGTTCTTC.

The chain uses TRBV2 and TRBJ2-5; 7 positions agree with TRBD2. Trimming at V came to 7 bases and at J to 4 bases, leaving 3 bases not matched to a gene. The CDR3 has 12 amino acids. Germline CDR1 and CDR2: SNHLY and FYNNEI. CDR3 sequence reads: CASNWGGETQYF. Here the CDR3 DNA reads TGTGCCAGCAACTGGGGGGGAGAGACCCAGTACTTC.